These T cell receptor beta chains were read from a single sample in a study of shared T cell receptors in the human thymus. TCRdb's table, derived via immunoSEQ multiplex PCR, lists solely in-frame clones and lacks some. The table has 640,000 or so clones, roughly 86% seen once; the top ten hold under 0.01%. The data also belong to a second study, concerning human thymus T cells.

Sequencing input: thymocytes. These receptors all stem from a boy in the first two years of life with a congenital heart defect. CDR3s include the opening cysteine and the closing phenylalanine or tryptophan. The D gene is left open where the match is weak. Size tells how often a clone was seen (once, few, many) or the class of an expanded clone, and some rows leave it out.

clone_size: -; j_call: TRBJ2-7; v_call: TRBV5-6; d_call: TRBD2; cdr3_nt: TGTGCCAGCAGCCCCCCCGGACTAGCGGGAGGGTCCGGGTACGAGCAGTACTTC; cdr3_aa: CASSPPGLAGGSGYEQYF
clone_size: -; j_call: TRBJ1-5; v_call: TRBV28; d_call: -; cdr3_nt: TGTGCCAGCAGTTTAATTTCGCGGGGCGCGAGCAATCAGCCCCAGCATTTT; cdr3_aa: CASSLISRGASNQPQHF
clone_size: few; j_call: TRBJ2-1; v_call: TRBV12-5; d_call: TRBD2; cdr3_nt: TGTGCTAGTGGTCAACTGACTAGCGGGACTCACAATGAGCAGTTCTTC; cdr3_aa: CASGQLTSGTHNEQFF
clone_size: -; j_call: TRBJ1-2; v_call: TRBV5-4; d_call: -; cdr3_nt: TGTGCCAGCAGCTTGTCAGGTTATGGCTACACCTTC; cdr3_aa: CASSLSGYGYTF
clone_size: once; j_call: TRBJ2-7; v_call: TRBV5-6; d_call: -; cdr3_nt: TGTGCCAGCAGCGAAGGGACTTGGACGGACCACGAGCAGTACTTC; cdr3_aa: CASSEGTWTDHEQYF
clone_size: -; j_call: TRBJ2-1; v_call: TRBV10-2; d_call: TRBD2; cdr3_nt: TGCGCCAGCAGCCTAGCGGGGAGAGGGAATGAGCAGTTCTTC; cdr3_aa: CASSLAGRGNEQFF
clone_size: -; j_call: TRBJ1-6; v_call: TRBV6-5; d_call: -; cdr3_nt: TGTGCCAGCAGTTACTCGATGAGAGGGGAGGGTTCACCCCTCCACTTT; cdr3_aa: CASSYSMRGEGSPLHF
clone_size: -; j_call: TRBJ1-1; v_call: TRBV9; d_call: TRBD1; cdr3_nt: TGTGCCAGCAGCACGGTCCCGGGACAGGGTCGTGGCACTGAAGCTTTCTTT; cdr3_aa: CASSTVPGQGRGTEAFF
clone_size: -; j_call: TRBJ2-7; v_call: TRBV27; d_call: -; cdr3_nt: TGTGCCAGCAGTACCTCCGGGACAACCTACGAGCAGTACTTC; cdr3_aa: CASSTSGTTYEQYF
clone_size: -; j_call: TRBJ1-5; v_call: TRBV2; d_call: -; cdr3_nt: TGTGCCAGCGGGGCCAATCAGCCCCAGCATTTT; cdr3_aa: CASGANQPQHF
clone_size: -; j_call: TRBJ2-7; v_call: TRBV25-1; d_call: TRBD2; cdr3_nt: TGTGCCAGCAGTCTAGCGGGGGGTTCCTACGAGCAGTACTTC; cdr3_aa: CASSLAGGSYEQYF
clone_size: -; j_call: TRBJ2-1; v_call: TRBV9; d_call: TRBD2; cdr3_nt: TGTGCCAGCAGCCCCACCCCGGGACCTAGCGGGGGGCTGACCCCCTACAATGAGCAGTTCTTC; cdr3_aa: CASSPTPGPSGGLTPYNEQFF
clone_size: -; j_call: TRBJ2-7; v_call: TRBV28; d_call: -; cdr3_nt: TGTGCCAGCAGTTTTCAGGGTTTACACTCCTACGGGCAGTACTTC; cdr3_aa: CASSFQGLHSYGQYF
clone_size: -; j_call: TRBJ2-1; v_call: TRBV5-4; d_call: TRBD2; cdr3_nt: TGTGCCAGCAGCCTGGGGACTAGCGGGAGGGGGCGGGGTGAGCAGTTCTTC; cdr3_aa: CASSLGTSGRGRGEQFF
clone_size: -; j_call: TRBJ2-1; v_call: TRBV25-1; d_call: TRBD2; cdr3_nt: TGTGCCAGCTGGGCCCACGCGGGAGGGAGGGATGAGCAGTTCTTC; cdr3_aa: CASWAHAGGRDEQFF
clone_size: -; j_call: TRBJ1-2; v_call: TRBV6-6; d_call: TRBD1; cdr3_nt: TGTGCCAGCAGTCGAAGGACAGGGGACGGCTACACCTTC; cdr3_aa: CASSRRTGDGYTF
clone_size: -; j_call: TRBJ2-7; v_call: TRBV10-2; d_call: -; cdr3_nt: TGCGCCAGCAGTGCACAGGGTTACGAGCAGTACTTC; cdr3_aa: CASSAQGYEQYF
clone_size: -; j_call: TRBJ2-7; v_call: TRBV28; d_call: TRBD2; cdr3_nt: TGTGCCAGCAGCCTCTCTGCTCGGGGGACTATTACCTACGAGCAGTACTTC; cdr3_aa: CASSLSARGTITYEQYF
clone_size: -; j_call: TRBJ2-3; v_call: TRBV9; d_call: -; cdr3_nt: TGTGCCAGCAGCGCAAGACACAGCACAGATACGCAGTATTTT; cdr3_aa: CASSARHSTDTQYF
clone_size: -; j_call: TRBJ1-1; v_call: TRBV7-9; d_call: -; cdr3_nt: TGTGCCAGCAGCTTAGGCCACCAGGGGTGGACTGAAGCTTTCTTT; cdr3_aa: CASSLGHQGWTEAFF
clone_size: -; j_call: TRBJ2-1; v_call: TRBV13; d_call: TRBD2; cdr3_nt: TGTGCCAGCAGCCCCCTAGCGGGAGGGATCAATGAGCAGTTCTTC; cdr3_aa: CASSPLAGGINEQFF
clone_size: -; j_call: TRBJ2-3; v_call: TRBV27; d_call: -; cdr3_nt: TGTGCCAGCAGTTTAGGTGTAGGGGCAGATACGCAGTATTTT; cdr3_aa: CASSLGVGADTQYF
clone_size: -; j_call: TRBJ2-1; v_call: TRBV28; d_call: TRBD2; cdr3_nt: TGTGCCAGCAGGCCTAGTGAGCCGGGACTAGCGGGAAGGAATGAGCAGTTCTTC; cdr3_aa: CASRPSEPGLAGRNEQFF
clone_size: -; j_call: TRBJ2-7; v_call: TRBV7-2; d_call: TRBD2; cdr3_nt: TGTGCCAGCAGCCTTAGGTCTAGCGGGGTAAGCTCCTACGAGCAGTACTTC; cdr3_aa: CASSLRSSGVSSYEQYF
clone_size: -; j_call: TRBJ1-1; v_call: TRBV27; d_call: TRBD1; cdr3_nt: TGTGCCAGCAGTCCACAGGGGGGGAACACTGAAGCTTTCTTT; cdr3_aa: CASSPQGGNTEAFF
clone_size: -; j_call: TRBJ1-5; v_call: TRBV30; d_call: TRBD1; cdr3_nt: TGTGCCTGGAGAACCGGACAGGGCAATCAGCCCCAGCATTTT; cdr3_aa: CAWRTGQGNQPQHF
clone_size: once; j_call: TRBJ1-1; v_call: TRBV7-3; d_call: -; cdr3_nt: TGTGCCAGCAGCCCCCATCAGGGTGACACTGAAGCTTTCTTT; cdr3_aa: CASSPHQGDTEAFF
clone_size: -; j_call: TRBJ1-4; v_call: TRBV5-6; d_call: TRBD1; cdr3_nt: TGTGCCAGCAGCGGGAGTCAGGGGGACAGACCTGAAAAACTGTTTTTT; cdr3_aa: CASSGSQGDRPEKLFF
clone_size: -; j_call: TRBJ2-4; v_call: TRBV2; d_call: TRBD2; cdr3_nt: TGTGCCAGCATGATGAGGTTTGGGACTAGCGGATCGTCAGCCAAAAACATTCAGTACTTC; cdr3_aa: CASMMRFGTSGSSAKNIQYF
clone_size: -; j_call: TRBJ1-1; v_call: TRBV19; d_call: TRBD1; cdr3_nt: TGTGCCAGTATTACAGGGGGAAGAGCTGAAGCTTTCTTT; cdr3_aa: CASITGGRAEAFF
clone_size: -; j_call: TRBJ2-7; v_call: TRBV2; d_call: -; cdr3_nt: TGTGCCAGCAGCGTCGGACCGGGACAATCCTACGAGCAGTACTTC; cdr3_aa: CASSVGPGQSYEQYF
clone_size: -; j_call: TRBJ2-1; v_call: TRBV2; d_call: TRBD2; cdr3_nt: TGTGCCAGCAGTGAGCGCTGTGGACTAGCTTCCTACAATGAGCAGTTCTTC; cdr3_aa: CASSERCGLASYNEQFF
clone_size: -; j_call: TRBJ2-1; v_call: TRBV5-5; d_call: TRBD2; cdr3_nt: TGTGCCAGCAGCCCCCCGGGACTAGGAAATGAGCAGTTCTTC; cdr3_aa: CASSPPGLGNEQFF
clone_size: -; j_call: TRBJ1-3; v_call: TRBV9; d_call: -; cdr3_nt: TGTGCCAGCAGCGGAGGACGGAGAGGGATATCTGGAAACACCATATATTTT; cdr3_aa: CASSGGRRGISGNTIYF
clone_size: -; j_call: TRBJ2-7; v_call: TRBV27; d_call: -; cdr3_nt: TGTGCCAGCAGTTGCGGCGACGCTAGCTCCTACGAGCAGTACTTC; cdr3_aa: CASSCGDASSYEQYF
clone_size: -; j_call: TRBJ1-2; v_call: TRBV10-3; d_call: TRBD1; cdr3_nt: TGTGCCATCAGTGGGGCCGGGGGGACAGGGAACTATGGCTACACCTTC; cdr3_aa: CAISGAGGTGNYGYTF